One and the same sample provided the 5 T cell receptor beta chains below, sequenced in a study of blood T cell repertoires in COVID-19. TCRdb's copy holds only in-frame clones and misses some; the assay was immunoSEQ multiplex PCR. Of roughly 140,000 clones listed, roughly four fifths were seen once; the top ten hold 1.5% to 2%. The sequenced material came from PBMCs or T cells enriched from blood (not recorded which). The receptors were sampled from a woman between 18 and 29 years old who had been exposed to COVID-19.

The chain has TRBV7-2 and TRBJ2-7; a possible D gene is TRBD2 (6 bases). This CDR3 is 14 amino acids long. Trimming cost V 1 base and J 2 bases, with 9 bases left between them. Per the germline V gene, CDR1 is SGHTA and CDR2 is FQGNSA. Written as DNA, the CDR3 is TGTGCCAGCAGCTTAGGGACTATTACCTACGAGCAGTACTTC. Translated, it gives CASSLGTITYEQYF.

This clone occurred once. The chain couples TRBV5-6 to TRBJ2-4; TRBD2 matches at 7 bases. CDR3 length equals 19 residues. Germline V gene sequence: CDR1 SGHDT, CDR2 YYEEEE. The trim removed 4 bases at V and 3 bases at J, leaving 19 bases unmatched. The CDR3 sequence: CASSPAWGTTPQSKNIQYF. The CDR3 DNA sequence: TGTGCCAGCAGCCCGGCATGGGGGACTACCCCGCAAAGCAAAAACATTCAGTACTTC.

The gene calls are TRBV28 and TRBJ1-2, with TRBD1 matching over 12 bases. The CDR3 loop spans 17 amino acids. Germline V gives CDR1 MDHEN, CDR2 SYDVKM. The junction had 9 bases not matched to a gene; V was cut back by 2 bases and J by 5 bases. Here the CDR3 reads CASSLPWRDRGRYGYTF. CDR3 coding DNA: TGTGCCAGCAGTTTACCCTGGCGGGACAGGGGGCGGTATGGCTACACCTTC.

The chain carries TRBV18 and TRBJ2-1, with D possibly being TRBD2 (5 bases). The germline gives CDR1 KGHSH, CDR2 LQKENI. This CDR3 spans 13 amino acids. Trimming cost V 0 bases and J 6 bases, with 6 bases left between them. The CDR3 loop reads CASSPPGVNEQFF. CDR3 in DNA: TGTGCCAGCTCACCACCCGGGGTCAATGAGCAGTTCTTC. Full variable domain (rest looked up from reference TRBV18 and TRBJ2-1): NAGVMQNPRHLVRRRGQEARLRCSPMKGHSHVYWYRQLPEEGLKFMVYLQKENIIDESGMPKERFSAEFPKEGPSILRIQQVVRGDSAAYFCASSPPGVNEQFFGPGTRLTVL.

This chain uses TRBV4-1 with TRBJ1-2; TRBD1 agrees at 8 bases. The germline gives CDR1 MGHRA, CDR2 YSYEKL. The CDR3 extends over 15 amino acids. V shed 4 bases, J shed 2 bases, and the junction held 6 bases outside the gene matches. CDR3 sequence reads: CASSLVDRDNYGYTF. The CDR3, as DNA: TGCGCCAGCAGCCTCGTGGACAGGGACAACTATGGCTACACCTTC.